This T cell receptor (beta chain) was documented in a study of identical twins. As concerns this clonotype: Its antigen is not known.

TCRdb analysed the 5' RACE reads with MiXCR anew, one entry per CDR3 protein. Here the sample spans approximately 230,000 distinct CDR3 sequences, about 6.7% being singletons. The study, taken as a whole, reports: Beta out-of-frame sequences showed weaker excess twin sharing.

Between the trimmed V and J ends, which lost 7 bases and 4 bases, there was a span of 13 bases. The CDR3 is 13 residues long. These data are also associated with another study on T cells expressing NK-cell markers. That paper adds: The authors restricted sorting to alpha-beta TCR T cells with an anti-gamma-delta TCR antibody in several experiments.

The genes are TRBV12-3 or TRBV12-4 and TRBJ1-2; weak D call: TRBD1 (5 bases). This clonotype was sampled from a woman younger than 30 in good health. The sample comprised CD8+ T cells sorted from blood. This CDR3 reads CASTLGDSYGYTF. DNA of the CDR3: TGTGCCAGCACTTTGGGGGATAGCTATGGCTACACCTTC.